Each of the 23 T cell receptor beta chains below was sequenced from the same sample in a study of metastatic and nonmetastatic thyroid tumors (dated by TCRdb to about 2020). Before undergoing thyroid surgery, none of the patients had been given any kind of treatment. To prepare the library, PCR was applied. Sequencing was carried out with an Illumina HiSeq 4000. TCRdb redid the processing of the public reads, applying fastp at Q25 and MiXCR, and retained in-frame beta chains. Recorded for this sample are about 39,000 clones; 18% of them occurred a single time. The ten largest clonotypes hold approximately 13% of the sample. The sequencing input was tumor tissue. These receptors all come from a female donor with papillary thyroid cancer or a benign thyroid nodule (not recorded which). Some clones in this sample may be carry-over from other donors' samples.

This clone was seen a few times. The chain joins TRBV27 to TRBJ1-2; D gene unclear. Between the trimmed V and J ends, which lost 2 bases and 0 bases, there was a span of 10 bases. The germline CDR1 and CDR2 sequences are MNHEY and SMNVEV (reference sequence). There are 15 residues in the CDR3. Here the CDR3 DNA reads TGTGCCAGCAGTTTAACCGGCAGAGCTAACTATGGCTACACCTTC. Its translation is CASSLTGRANYGYTF.

This clone was counted at least ten times. The chain joins TRBV6-2 or TRBV6-3 to TRBJ2-5; D unresolved. Germline CDR1 MNHEY, CDR2 SVGEGT. V was cut by 5 bases and J by 4 bases, with 11 bases left in between. CDR3 size: 13 residues. The CDR3 is CASSQIQPETQYF. CDR3 DNA sequence: TGTGCCAGCAGTCAGATTCAGCCAGAGACCCAGTACTTC.

In its sample, this clone was seen many times. This chain connects TRBV27 to TRBJ2-5; 9 bases line up with TRBD1. The germline V gene has CDR1 MNHEY and CDR2 SMNVEV (reference sequence). With 5 bases clipped from V and 4 bases from J, the junction kept 5 bases outside the gene matches. The CDR3 extends over 14 amino acids. The CDR3 spells CASSIMTGGETQYF. The CDR3 nucleotides are TGTGCCAGCAGTATTATGACAGGGGGAGAGACCCAGTACTTC.

This clone was observed at least ten times. The rearrangement joins TRBV4-1 to TRBJ1-3; no firm D call. Germline CDR1 MGHRA, CDR2 YSYEKL. V was trimmed by 1 base and J by 4 bases, leaving 11 bases between them. The CDR3 runs 15 residues. CDR3: CASSQGSGGGNTIYF. The CDR3 DNA is TGCGCCAGCAGCCAAGGGTCGGGAGGGGGAAACACCATATATTTT.

This clone was counted a few times. The chain has TRBV28 and TRBJ2-7; possible D gene TRBD1, 5 bases. The CDR3 is 12 residues long. With 8 bases removed from V and 4 bases from J, the gap between germline ends came to 12 bases. The germline gives CDR1 MDHEN, CDR2 SYDVKM. The CDR3 loop reads CASGPDIYEQYF. DNA for the CDR3: TGTGCCAGCGGACCGGACATTTACGAGCAGTACTTC.

This clone is judged medium-sized. The chain uses TRBV6-1 and TRBJ2-1; no firm D call. Trimming removed 2 bases at V and 1 base at J, with 9 bases between. Per the germline V gene, CDR1 is MNHNS and CDR2 is SASEGT. The CDR3 has 15 amino acids. The CDR3, as DNA: TGTGCCAGCAGTGAATGGGTAGGGTCCTACAATGAGCAGTTCTTC. Amino acid sequence: CASSEWVGSYNEQFF.

The chain carries TRBV5-1 and TRBJ2-3; no clear D gene. The germline V gene encodes CDR1 SGHRS and CDR2 YFSETQ. The CDR3 sequence is 16 residues long. V was clipped by 0 bases and J by 0 bases, with 11 bases between them. The CDR3 here is CASSLGFGVSTDTQYF. The DNA for the CDR3 is TGCGCCAGCAGCTTGGGTTTCGGAGTGAGCACAGATACGCAGTATTTT.

The sample holds many counts of this clone. The chain employs TRBV7-9 and TRBJ2-5; 7 bases are shared with TRBD2. V gave up 0 bases and J gave up 4 bases; unmatched junction bases: 2. The CDR3 is 14 residues long. In germline, CDR1 is SEHNR, CDR2 FQNEAQ (reference sequence). CDR3 protein: CASSLAGGGETQYF. The CDR3 DNA follows: TGTGCCAGCAGCTTAGCGGGGGGGGGAGAGACCCAGTACTTC.

This clone was counted at least ten times. This chain links TRBV7-9 with TRBJ2-3; TRBD2 matches 10 bases. This CDR3 has 16 amino acids. The germline CDR1 and CDR2 sequences are SEHNR and FQNEAQ (reference sequence). With 5 bases clipped from V and 4 bases from J, the junction kept 9 bases outside the gene matches. CDR3 loop: CASSPQAGGQADTQYF. CDR3 sequence (DNA): TGTGCCAGCAGCCCCCAAGCGGGGGGGCAGGCAGATACGCAGTATTTT.

In its sample, this clone was seen a few times. Just one base apart from a much larger clone, this may be a read error. The CDR3 nucleotides read TGTGCCAGCAGCGGGGACGGGGGAGAAGATGGCTACACCTTC. Protein product: CASSGDGGEDGYTF. The rearrangement links TRBV2 to TRBJ1-2; possibly TRBD1 for D (5 bases). V lost 6 bases and J 6 bases, leaving 17 bases between the germline ends. This CDR3 contains 14 residues. Per the germline V gene, CDR1 is SNHLY and CDR2 is FYNNEI.

To note about this clone: This could be a read error, since a much larger clone is one nucleotide away. The CDR3 is CAISPPTNTDTQYF. DNA for the CDR3: TGTGCCATCTCTCCGCCCACCAACACAGATACGCAGTATTTT. The gene calls are TRBV18 and TRBJ2-3, with D unclear. Germline lookup yields CDR1 KGHSH and CDR2 LQKENI. Trimming removed 10 bases at V and 2 bases at J, with 16 bases between. The CDR3 consists of 14 residues.

In this sample, this clone turned up many times. The rearrangement links TRBV25-1 to TRBJ1-6, with D unclear. Per the germline V gene, CDR1 is MGHDK and CDR2 is SYGVNS. CDR3 size: 15 residues. Deletions cut 1 base from V and 3 bases from J, with 7 bases between. The CDR3 region is CASSESQIYNSPLHF. For the CDR3, the DNA is TGTGCCAGCAGTGAATCCCAGATCTATAATTCACCCCTCCACTTT.

This clone was counted many times. The rearrangement joins TRBV27 to TRBJ2-2; D may match TRBD1 or TRBD2 (5 bases each). Germline CDR1 is MNHEY and CDR2 is SMNVEV (reference sequence). The ends were cut back, 1 base at V and 6 bases at J, with 15 bases in the middle. This CDR3 region has 16 residues. The CDR3 protein is CASSLYSVGGSGELFF. The CDR3 nucleotides are TGTGCCAGCAGTTTATACTCCGTTGGGGGTTCCGGGGAGCTGTTTTTT.

This clone appeared many times. The CDR3 sequence: CASSVEGKLTEAFF. The CDR3 DNA reads TGTGCCAGCAGCGTAGAAGGCAAATTGACTGAAGCTTTCTTT. The chain has TRBV9 and TRBJ1-1, with D unresolved. From germline, CDR1 is SGDLS and CDR2 YYNGEE. V was trimmed by 0 bases and J by 5 bases, leaving 11 bases between them. There are 14 residues in the CDR3.

This clone was counted many times. This chain joins TRBV6-1 and TRBJ1-4; D unclear. CDR1 and CDR2 (germline): MNHNS, SASEGT. V lost 5 bases and J lost 4, with 17 bases in between. The CDR3 consists of 16 residues. CDR3 sequence reads: CASSSPGFGLNEKLFF. The CDR3 DNA reads as TGTGCCAGCAGTTCCCCGGGTTTCGGCCTTAATGAAAAACTGTTTTTT.

The chain carries TRBV6-1 and TRBJ1-2; a possible D gene is TRBD1 (6 bases). V lost 7 bases to trimming and J lost 6 bases, with 24 bases between them. Germline V lookup: CDR1 MNHNS, CDR2 SASEGT. CDR3 length equals 16 residues. The CDR3 nucleotides read TGTGCCAGCATCATACGCAGAGATTGGACAGCTGATGGCTACACCTTC. This sequence encodes CASIIRRDWTADGYTF.

The sample holds a few counts of this clone. Compared with germline, one end of the junction differs, possibly owing to a read error. V is TRBV12-5 and J is TRBJ1-6; no reliable D call. Germline CDR1 reads LGHNT; CDR2 reads FRNRAP. CDR3 size: 14 residues. The CDR3 reads CASGLEQDNSPLNF. CDR3 in DNA: TGTGCTAGTGGTTTGGAACAAGATAATTCACCCCTAAACTTT.

This clone was observed many times. This chain uses TRBV10-2 with TRBJ2-2; no definite D call. Germline CDR1 and CDR2: WSHSY and SAAADI. The CDR3 has 12 residues. Trimming removed 10 bases from V and 5 bases from J, with 11 bases in between. This CDR3 reads CATQTSTGELFF. In nucleotides, the CDR3 is TGCGCCACCCAAACCAGTACCGGGGAGCTGTTTTTT.

The chain uses TRBV30 and TRBJ2-3, with 7 bases identical to TRBD1. The CDR3 extends over 12 amino acids. The junction had 0 bases not matched to a gene; V was cut back by 3 bases and J by 3 bases. Germline V CDR1 and CDR2: GTSNPN, SVGIG (reference sequence). The CDR3 DNA reads TGTGCCTGGAGCAGGGGGACAGATACGCAGTATTTT. Residues: CAWSRGTDTQYF.

V is TRBV20-1 and J is TRBJ1-5; the match to TRBD1 covers 7 bases. The CDR3 covers 15 residues. V gave up 5 bases and J gave up 6 bases; unmatched junction bases: 13. CDR1 and CDR2 (germline): DFQATT, SNEGSKA (reference sequence). The CDR3 bases are TGCAGTGCTCGGTCCCGGGAAGGGGGCGGTCAGCCCCAGCATTTT. Protein sequence: CSARSREGGGQPQHF.

This clone was recorded at least ten times. The rearrangement uses TRBV7-2 and TRBJ2-7; 7 nucleotides align to TRBD1. The germline V gene has CDR1 SGHTA and CDR2 FQGNSA. V lost 3 bases and J lost 4; bases outside the gene matches: 9. The CDR3 runs 15 residues. CDR3 sequence: CASSFNTGVGYEQYF. The CDR3 DNA reads TGTGCCAGCAGCTTCAATACAGGGGTAGGGTACGAGCAGTACTTC.

The chain combines TRBV6-2 or TRBV6-3 with TRBJ2-7; possibly TRBD1 for D (5 bases). V gave up 5 bases and J gave up 6 bases, with 11 bases separating them. From germline, CDR1 is MNHEY and CDR2 SVGEGT. The CDR3 spans 12 residues. CDR3 in amino acids: CASSDRDREQYF. The CDR3 DNA is TGTGCCAGCAGTGACAGAGATCGCGAGCAGTACTTC.

By its share, this clone is medium-sized. The V and J genes are TRBV6-1 and TRBJ2-1, with 8 bases matching TRBD2. CDR1 is MNHNS, CDR2 SASEGT, per germline. This CDR3 spans 15 amino acids. Unmatched junction bases numbered 4, after V lost 6 bases and J lost 0 bases. In DNA, the CDR3 is TGTGCCAGCAGGTTTAGCGGGGTCTCCTACAATGAGCAGTTCTTC. Protein sequence: CASRFSGVSYNEQFF.